Below, one T cell receptor (beta chain) is given with its context. This clonotype was counted once. Its cognate antigen has yet to be identified. Base quality data are lacking; no much larger clone is found one base away. The donors were 40 or so Caucasian individuals from Russia, aged roughly 6 to 100 years, who were systemically healthy. Each donor gave roughly 9 milliliters of peripheral blood, drawn into EDTA-treated Vacutainer tubes. Ficoll-Paque density-gradient centrifugation was used to isolate PBMCs, with at least 7 million per sample. Trizol reagent was used to extract total RNA from the PBMCs, yielding at least 5.5 micrograms per sample. For every donor, flow cytometry on a PBMC aliquot measured the percentage of naive CD45RAhigh/CD27high T cells. The germline V gene (reference sequence) specifies SEHNR as CDR1 and FQNEAQ as CDR2. Its CDR3 holds 14 amino acids, cysteine through phenylalanine. Only the CDR3 portion is preserved as DNA: 42 bases, with reading frame beginning at the first base. V is reduced by 0 bases and J by 4 bases, leaving a spacing of 9 bases between them.

The library was built by means of 5' RACE. Sequencing was performed on an Illumina HiSeq 2500. The second PCR ran for roughly 7 to 11 cycles and used a J-beta primer mix along with a sample-barcoded 5' primer. A unique molecular identifier was introduced onto each TCR beta cDNA molecule by a template-switch 5' adaptor carrying 12 random nucleotides. At least 2.5 million CDR3-containing paired-end reads were obtained from each sample. First-strand cDNA was synthesized from all RNA with the Mint cDNA synthesis kit, primed by a TRBC-specific oligonucleotide. Following uracil-DNA glycosylase treatment, a first 18-cycle PCR with universal primers M1SS and BC2_uni_R was performed on all cDNA. As for the authors' bioinformatics: Each sample was normalized by randomly selecting 1 million high-quality reads, each carrying a distinct molecular identifier. Reads sharing molecular identifiers were discarded rather than binned into consensus sequences. MiTCR, run with a Q25 quality threshold and the strictest error-elimination algorithm, handled CDR3 identification, clonotype clustering and error correction. A nonparametric unseen species model using Euler transformation provided a lower-bound estimate of total TCR beta diversity. Starting from the raw public reads, TCRdb applied fastp trimming at Q25, assembled clones with MiXCR and retained in-frame beta chains. Each entry is one CDR3 protein sequence, shown with its most common DNA and genes. TCRdb, not the authors, supplied the V and J calls. This sample holds under 2,000,000 distinct CDR3 sequences; roughly 52% were observed only once. Of the sample, about 2.1% falls within the top ten clones.

This sample was included in a study of blood T cells in healthy people across ages (dated by TCRdb to between 2014 and 2017). The study in broad terms: In model experiments, template switching captured about one uniquely barcoded TCR beta cDNA molecule for every two T cells. To track age-related changes in TCR beta repertoire diversity, the study relied on deep sequencing normalized with unique cDNA molecular identifiers. Using the same blood draw, the study looked at two additional independent replicas of 1 million unique cDNA reads for two donors, one aged 18 to 30 and the other aged 80 or older. The donors were divided into four age groups: young (average around 17 years), middle-aged (approximately 39), aged (under 70) and long-lived (roughly 82). Donors of different ages were randomly distributed across sequencing lanes to avoid experimental bias. Paper-wide results and their limitations: Since profiling was done on bulk unsorted PBMCs, naive and antigen-experienced compartments could not be conclusively compared. Estimates of total diversity based on one million sequenced T cells were regarded as lower bounds and as underestimates. The long-lived group showed more naive CD4+ T cells, fewer expanded clones and increased TCR diversity than the aged group, suggesting age selection. A strong correlation was found between observed TCR beta diversity and the percentage of naive T cells measured by flow cytometry. Because donor CMV infection status was unknown, age-related changes in expanded clonotypes were potentially confounded. Observed TCR beta diversity per million T cells fell roughly linearly with age, and a significant reduction was already apparent by age around 36.

Here the chain combines TRBV7-9 and TRBJ1-1; a weak D assignment points to TRBD1 (5 bases agree). Sequencing was done on a sample of blood. This receptor was identified in a middle-aged woman in good health. The nucleotide sequence is given as TGTGCCAGCAGCTTAGCGATCGGGGGCACTGAAGCTTTCTTT. Translated, it gives CASSLAIGGTEAFF.